This TCR beta chain was captured by sequencing in a study of blood T cell repertoires in COVID-19. Background on the study: Sites in the United States, Italy and Spain provided acute and convalescent COVID-19 samples.

Data came from immunoSEQ multiplex PCR; TCRdb stores just in-frame clones and leaves some out. The table has 150,000 to 200,000 clones, around nine tenths seen once; the top ten hold approximately 13%. Patients of the Seattle cohort, enrolled during active infection, were followed longitudinally. The material sequenced was peripheral blood. The source of this sequence is a woman aged 70-85 years with COVID-19, enrolled during active disease.

The CDR3 nucleotides read TGTGCCAGCAGCTTGCCGGGAGAGGGAAACGAGCAGTACTTC. Translating gives CASSLPGEGNEQYF. The rearrangement joins TRBV5-4 to TRBJ2-7; D is perhaps TRBD2 (6 bases). Germline V lookup: CDR1 SGHNT, CDR2 YYREEE (reference sequence). This CDR3 has 14 residues. V was pared by 1 base and J by 5 bases, with 13 bases between. Full variable domain (rest looked up from reference TRBV5-4 and TRBJ2-7): ETGVTQSPTHLIKTRGQQVTLRCSSQSGHNTVSWYQQALGQGPQFIFQYYREEENGRGNFPPRFSGLQFPNYSSELNVNALELDDSALYLCASSLPGEGNEQYFGPGTRLTVT.